A single sample is the source of the 16 T cell receptor beta chains below, sequenced in a study of cytomegalovirus exposure and HLA in healthy donors. In the PCR, 60 Vbeta and 13 Jbeta primers were used. TCRdb's table, derived via immunoSEQ multiplex PCR, lists solely in-frame clones and lacks some. The listing records 75,000 to 85,000 clones. The sequencing sample was made of PBMCs. All receptors derive from a man aged 45-65 years in good health and CMV-seronegative.

The rearrangement joins TRBV28 to TRBJ2-7; D is perhaps TRBD1 (5 bases). Germline-derived CDR1 and CDR2 are MDHEN and SYDVKM. The CDR3 totals 14 residues. V was shortened by 6 bases and J by 3 bases, with 15 bases between the two germline ends. This chain's CDR3 is CASRTPTVSYEQYF. The CDR3 DNA follows: TGTGCCAGCAGAACCCCGACAGTCAGCTACGAGCAGTACTTC.

The chain links TRBV9 to TRBJ1-3; the match to TRBD1 covers 8 bases. The CDR3 covers 15 residues. The V segment lost 0 bases and the J segment 7 bases; nucleotides outside the gene matches: 6. Germline V gene sequence: CDR1 SGDLS, CDR2 YYNGEE. CDR3 DNA sequence: TGTGCCAGCAGCGTAGCAGGGGGCGGAAAGAACACCATATATTTT. It translates to CASSVAGGGKNTIYF.

This chain joins TRBV12-5 and TRBJ1-1; D possibly corresponds to TRBD1 (6 bases). Per the germline V gene, CDR1 is LGHNT and CDR2 is FRNRAP. The CDR3 is 13 residues long. CDR3 nucleotides: TGTGCCGGAACTAAGGGGACAAACACTGAAGCTTTCTTT. As protein: CAGTKGTNTEAFF.

V gene TRBV4-2 combines with J gene TRBJ1-6; D unresolved. CDR1 is LGHNA and CDR2 is YNFKEQ in the germline V gene. V gave up 1 base and J gave up 4 bases, with 11 bases separating them. The CDR3 covers 16 residues. The CDR3: CASSQVLQYYNSPLHF. The CDR3 nucleotides are TGTGCCAGCAGCCAAGTTCTCCAGTATTATAATTCACCCCTCCACTTT.

CDR3 coding DNA: TGTGCCAGCAGCTCACAGGTGCCGAACGAGCAGTACTTC. This codes for CASSSQVPNEQYF. The chain joins TRBV7-8 to TRBJ2-7, with D tentatively TRBD1 (5 bases). V lost 4 bases and J 5 bases, leaving 12 bases between the germline ends. Germline CDR1 reads SGHVS; CDR2 reads FQNEAQ. This CDR3 contains 13 residues.

The V gene is TRBV28, the J gene TRBJ2-5, with 8 bases fitting TRBD1. Gene TRBJ2-7 matches the end of the DNA better, so the J call may be wrong. This CDR3 has 13 amino acids. CDR1 is MDHEN, CDR2 SYDVKM, per germline. The CDR3 region has the DNA TGTGCCAGCAGTTTATGGACAGGGGACGAGCAGTACTTC. This encodes CASSLWTGDEQYF.

The gene calls are TRBV6-6 and TRBJ1-3; 10 bases fit TRBD1. CDR3 length: 14 residues. The V gene end was trimmed by 5 bases and the J gene end by 8 bases; junction bases not matched to a gene: 6. Germline V CDR1 and CDR2: MNHNY, SVGAGI (reference sequence). The CDR3 sequence: CASSADRGLYTIYF. The CDR3 DNA reads TGTGCCAGCAGTGCCGACAGGGGGCTTTACACCATATATTTT.

The rearrangement joins TRBV19 to TRBJ2-1; 12 bases map to TRBD2. The CDR3 runs 13 residues. Germline V lookup: CDR1 LNHDA, CDR2 SQIVND (reference sequence). The V and J ends lost 6 bases and 8 bases, in that order; junction bases with no gene match: 2. The CDR3 sequence is CASRLAGGDEQFF. Written as DNA, the CDR3 is TGTGCCAGTAGGCTAGCGGGAGGGGATGAGCAGTTCTTC.

The chain uses TRBV4-2 and TRBJ2-2; D perhaps matches TRBD1 (5 bases). The CDR3 has 17 amino acids. CDR1 is LGHNA and CDR2 is YNFKEQ in the germline V gene. V lost 3 bases and J 3 bases, leaving 17 bases between the germline ends. The CDR3 region is CASSQSETEGDTGELFF. DNA of the CDR3: TGTGCCAGCAGCCAGTCAGAGACAGAAGGGGACACCGGGGAGCTGTTTTTT.

The V call is TRBV5-1, the J call TRBJ2-1, with 8 bases aligning to TRBD1. After removal of 0 bases from V and 6 bases from J, the junction contained 2 bases not matched to a gene. The CDR3 covers 14 residues. Germline CDR1 reads SGHRS; CDR2 reads YFSETQ. The DNA for the CDR3 is TGCGCCAGCAGCTTGGCAGGGGGCTTCAATGAGCAGTTCTTC. As protein: CASSLAGGFNEQFF.

The V gene is TRBV19, the J gene TRBJ2-5, with D possibly matching TRBD1 (5 bases). CDR3 length: 15 amino acids. V dropped 3 bases and J dropped 1 base, with 12 bases sitting between them. Germline V gives CDR1 LNHDA, CDR2 SQIVND (reference sequence). CDR3 bases: TGTGCCAGTAGTATGTGGCAGGGAAGCCAAGAGACCCAGTACTTC. It specifies CASSMWQGSQETQYF. The full variable domain, rest sourced from reference TRBV19 and TRBJ2-5, is DGGITQSPKYLFRKEGQNVTLSCEQNLNHDAMYWYRQDPGQGLRLIYYSQIVNDFQKGDIAEGYSVSREKKESFPLTVTSAQKNPTAFYLCASSMWQGSQETQYFGPGTRLLVL.

The chain uses TRBV29-1 and TRBJ1-5; D is unresolved. The length of the CDR3 is 12 residues. Trimming left V 4 bases short and J 5 bases short, with 9 bases between. Per germline, CDR1 SQVTM and CDR2 ANQGSEA. The CDR3 DNA reads as TGCAGCGTTGGCGGGGAGCATCAGCCCCAGCATTTT. This translates into CSVGGEHQPQHF.

The rearrangement links TRBV28 to TRBJ2-1; D possibly corresponds to TRBD2 (5 bases). From germline, CDR1 is MDHEN and CDR2 SYDVKM. The CDR3 contains 14 residues. The V end lost 6 bases, the J end lost 8 bases, and 17 bases lay between the germline ends. The CDR3 DNA reads as TGTGCCAGCAGATTAACACAGAGGGTACATGAGCAGTTCTTC. Protein product: CASRLTQRVHEQFF.

For the CDR3, the DNA is TGTGCCATAGAACTTTATCAGCCCCAGCATTTT. Protein: CAIELYQPQHF. The chain couples TRBV11-3 to TRBJ1-5; D is uncertain. CDR3 length: 11 residues. V was clipped by 10 bases and J by 5 bases, with 9 bases between them. Germline V CDR1 and CDR2: SGHNT, YENEEA.

The rearrangement uses TRBV28 and TRBJ1-2, with 8 bases fitting TRBD1. Germline-derived CDR1 and CDR2 are MDHEN and SYDVKM. The length of the CDR3 is 13 residues. Trimming removed 5 bases from V and 6 bases from J; junction bases left unmatched: 5. The CDR3 nucleotides read TGTGCCAGCAGTCCAGGGGGCGAGAATGGCTACACCTTC. This translates into CASSPGGENGYTF.

The J gene is TRBJ2-1, the V gene TRBV7-2; TRBD1 is a possible D gene (5 bases). Germline loops: CDR1 SGHTA, CDR2 FQGNSA. The CDR3 loop spans 13 amino acids. The germline V and J ends were trimmed by 6 bases and 8 bases, with 14 bases remaining between them. The CDR3 loop is CASRGRFSYEQFF. The CDR3 bases are TGTGCCAGCAGGGGGCGCTTTTCTTATGAGCAGTTCTTC.